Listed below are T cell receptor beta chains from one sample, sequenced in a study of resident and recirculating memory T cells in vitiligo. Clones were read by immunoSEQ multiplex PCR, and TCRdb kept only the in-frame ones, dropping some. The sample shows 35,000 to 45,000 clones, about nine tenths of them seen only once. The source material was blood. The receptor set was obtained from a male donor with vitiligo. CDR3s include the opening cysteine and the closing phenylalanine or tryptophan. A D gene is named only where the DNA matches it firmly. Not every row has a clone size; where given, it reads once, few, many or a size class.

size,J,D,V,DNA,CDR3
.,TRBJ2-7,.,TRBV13,TGTGCCAGCAGCCCGGCGGGACCAACCTACGAGCAGTACTTC,CASSPAGPTYEQYF
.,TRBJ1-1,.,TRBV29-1,TGCATGATACAGGGGAACACTGAAGCTTTCTTT,CMIQGNTEAFF
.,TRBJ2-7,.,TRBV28,TGTGCCGGTCGAGGGACTGAGACCTACGAGCAGTACTTC,CAGRGTETYEQYF
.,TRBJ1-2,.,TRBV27,TGTGCCAGCAGCACTCAGGGCTATGGCTACACCTTC,CASSTQGYGYTF
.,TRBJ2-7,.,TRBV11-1,TGTGCCAGCAGCTTAAGGCAGAACAGGATCGGCGAGCAGTACTTC,CASSLRQNRIGEQYF
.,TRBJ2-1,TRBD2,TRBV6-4,TGTGCCAGCAGTGCCGCAACTAGCGGGGGATACAATGAGCAGTTCTTC,CASSAATSGGYNEQFF
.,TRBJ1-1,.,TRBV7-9,TGTGCCAGCAGCTTAAGACCCGGGAGTATTGGGGATGTGAACACTGAAGCTTTCTTT,CASSLRPGSIGDVNTEAFF
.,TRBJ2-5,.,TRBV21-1,TGTGCCAGCAGCAAAGTTACGGGGTGGGGAGAAGAGACCCAGTACTTC,CASSKVTGWGEETQYF
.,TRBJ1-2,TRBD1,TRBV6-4,TGTGCCAGCAGCGGACAGGGTTCTTCAGGCTACACCTTC,CASSGQGSSGYTF
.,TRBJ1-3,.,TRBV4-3,TGCGCCAGCAGCCAAGACTTCGGAGCCAACTCTGGAAACACCATATATTTT,CASSQDFGANSGNTIYF
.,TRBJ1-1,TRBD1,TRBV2,TGTGCCAGCAGAACAGGGGGCACTGAAGCTTTCTTT,CASRTGGTEAFF
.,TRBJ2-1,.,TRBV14,TGTGCCAGCAGCCAAGTTGGGGGCCGCTCCTACAATGAGCAGTTCTTC,CASSQVGGRSYNEQFF
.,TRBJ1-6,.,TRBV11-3,TGTGCCAGCAGCTTAGAACAGGGTTCACCCCTCCACTTT,CASSLEQGSPLHF
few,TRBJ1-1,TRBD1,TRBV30,TGTGCCTGGCAAAAGGGACAGTTGAACACTGAAGCTTTCTTT,CAWQKGQLNTEAFF
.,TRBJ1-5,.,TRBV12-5,TGTGCTAGTGGTTTGGTACCGGGAGGGAATCAGCCCCAGCATTTT,CASGLVPGGNQPQHF
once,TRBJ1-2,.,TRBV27,TGTGCCAGCAGTTTATTTAGTGTACAGGGACCTACTAACTATGGCTACACCTTC,CASSLFSVQGPTNYGYTF
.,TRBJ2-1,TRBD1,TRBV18,TGTGCCAGCTCACCACCTGGGACAGGGGCCTACAATGAGCAGTTCTTC,CASSPPGTGAYNEQFF
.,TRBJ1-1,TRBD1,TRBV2,TGTGCCAGCAGCCAAACAGGGGTTCCGGAAGCTTTCTTT,CASSQTGVPEAFF
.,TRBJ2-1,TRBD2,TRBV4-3,TGCGCCAGCAGCCAACTTTGGGGCGGGGGGTTTAACAATGAGCAGTTCTTC,CASSQLWGGGFNNEQFF
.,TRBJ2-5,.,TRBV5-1,TGCGCCAGCAGCCCTAGGGGGACGGAGACCCAGTACTTC,CASSPRGTETQYF
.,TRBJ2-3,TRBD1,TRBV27,TGTGCCAACAACCATCTGGACAGGGCAGATACGCAGTATTTT,CANNHLDRADTQYF
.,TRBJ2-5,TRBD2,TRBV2,TGTGCCAGCAGTGACAATCTAGCGGGGACCCAGTACTTC,CASSDNLAGTQYF
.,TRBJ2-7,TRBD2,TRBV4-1,TGCGCCAGCAGCCTCCGGACTAGCGGGGAGTACGAGCAGTACTTC,CASSLRTSGEYEQYF
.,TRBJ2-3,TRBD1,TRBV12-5,TGTGCTAGTGGTCTTCCTCCCCCGGGACAGAGATGGACTAGCACAGATACGCAGTATTTT,CASGLPPPGQRWTSTDTQYF